This TCR beta chain stems from a study of T cell repertoires in cytomegalovirus infection. Overall study: As its CMV epitopes, the study selected recently identified HLA-C-restricted and well-studied HLA-B-restricted targets. Evidence of both CMV infection and a matching HLA type came from public TCR beta signatures. Regarding the study as a whole: CMV-specific TCR beta clonotypes restricted by HLA-C were the ones dominating the ex vivo response.

MiXCR was run by TCRdb on the reads, yielding one entry per CDR3 protein. The table lists approximately 500,000 distinct CDR3 sequences, 25% to 35% of them singletons, with roughly 15% in the top ten. Trimming removed 0 bases from V and 7 bases from J, with 19 bases in between. Looked up from germline, CDR1 is SGHTS and CDR2 is YDEGEE. The CDR3 covers 17 residues. For this clonotype: Antigen specificity is unknown.

The TCR comes from a human donor in good health (CMV status not recorded). Some clones in this sample may be carry-over from other donors' samples. The source was cultured PBMCs, collected from culture after CMV antigen stimulation. The chain is built from TRBV5-8 and TRBJ1-4; no clear D gene. The CDR3 bases are TGTGCCAGCAGCTTGGGGGCAGTTTGGGGAGTTGGTGAAAAACTGTTTTTT. It is translated as CASSLGAVWGVGEKLFF.